This is a list of T cell receptor beta chains from one sample in a study of response to subunit inactivated influenza vaccine. Using its own MiXCR run on the RT-PCR reads, TCRdb lists one record per CDR3 protein. The repertoire consists of about 540,000 distinct CDR3 sequences, with roughly 23% occurring once and the leading ten covering 2.5% to 3.5%. The sample was also linked to a second study, of T cells expressing NK-cell markers.

Material: CD4+ T cells sorted from PBMCs, obtained 11 to 12 days after vaccination. The receptors were sampled from a man in his forties or fifties who received an inactivated influenza vaccine. The CDR3 runs from the conserved cysteine through the conserved F or W. The D gene is left open where the match is weak. Clone size is not always given. Where it is, it says once, few, many or a class for expanded clones.

TRBJ2-3 - - TRBV7-2 TGTGCCAGCAGCCAAAAACTGGACACAGATACGCAGTATTTT CASSQKLDTDTQYF
TRBJ2-2 - TRBD2 TRBV10-3 TGTGCCATCAGCGGGACTAGCAGAAACACCGGGGAGCTGTTTTTT CAISGTSRNTGELFF
TRBJ2-2 - - TRBV7-8 TGTGCCAGCAGCTCCCAGGGTAGGGGAAACACCGGGGAGCTGTTTTTT CASSSQGRGNTGELFF
TRBJ2-7 - TRBD1 TRBV5-1 TGCGCCAGCAGCTTGGTGGGACAGGCGTCCTACGAGCAGTACTTC CASSLVGQASYEQYF
TRBJ2-5 - TRBD2 TRBV6-1 TGTGCCAGCAGACCTGGACTAGCGGGGACCCACTACTTC CASRPGLAGTHYF
TRBJ1-5 - TRBD1 TRBV10-3 TGTGCCATCTGGGGCGGGACAGGCAATCAGCCCCAGCATTTT CAIWGGTGNQPQHF
TRBJ2-7 - TRBD2 TRBV18 TGTGCCAGCTCACGCTCCCTAGCGGGGGGGAGCTCCTACGAGCAGTACTTC CASSRSLAGGSSYEQYF
TRBJ2-7 few TRBD1 TRBV6-5 TGTGCCAGCAGTTACTCGAAACCCCGGGACAGGGGTGTGCAGTACTTC CASSYSKPRDRGVQYF
TRBJ2-1 - TRBD2 TRBV7-9 TGTGCCAGCAGCTTTTGGACTAGCGGGAACGCACACAATGAGCAGTTCTTC CASSFWTSGNAHNEQFF
TRBJ2-5 few TRBD2 TRBV12-3/TRBV12-4 TGTGCCAGCAGAAGGACTAGCGGGATCGAGACCCAGTACTTC CASRRTSGIETQYF
TRBJ2-7 - - TRBV5-1 TGCGCCAGCAGCTCCGGAAGTAGGCCCTACGAGCAGTACTTC CASSSGSRPYEQYF
TRBJ2-1 - - TRBV15 TGTGCCACCAGCAGAGAAATGATTTTCGAGCAGTTCTTC CATSREMIFEQFF
TRBJ2-5 - - TRBV27 TGTGCCAGCAGTTTTGGGTCAGGGCAAGAGACCCAGTACTTC CASSFGSGQETQYF
TRBJ2-7 - - TRBV12-3/TRBV12-4 TGTACCAGCAGTTTAGCCGGCTACGAGCAGTACTTC CTSSLAGYEQYF
TRBJ2-3 few - TRBV21-1 TGTGCCAGCAGACCCTCGACTAGCGGGGGGTCGGGCACAGATACGCAGTATTTT CASRPSTSGGSGTDTQYF
TRBJ2-3 - - TRBV7-6 TGTGCCAGCAGTCCCGCTGCGGCGGGGAGCACAGATACGCAGTATTTT CASSPAAAGSTDTQYF
TRBJ2-2 - - TRBV6-5 TGTGCCAGCAGTTACCGTCCCGCGGGGACCGGGGAGCTGTTTTTT CASSYRPAGTGELFF
TRBJ1-5 - TRBD1 TRBV6-5 TGTGCCAGCAGTTACGGGTCGGGGACAGGGTACCAGCCCCAGCATTTT CASSYGSGTGYQPQHF
TRBJ2-7 - - TRBV7-2 TGTGCCAGCAGCCTCGTCGAGGGTTCGCGGGAGCAGTACTTC CASSLVEGSREQYF
TRBJ2-7 - TRBD2 TRBV6-2/TRBV6-3 TGTGCCAGCAGAACAAGCGGGACTAGCGGGAGAAACGAGCAGTACTTC CASRTSGTSGRNEQYF
TRBJ2-5 - TRBD2 TRBV7-9 TGTGCCAGCAGCCCCGGGACTAGCGGGGGACTACAAGAGACCCAGTACTTC CASSPGTSGGLQETQYF
TRBJ2-3 - TRBD2 TRBV2 TGTGCCAGCAGTGAAACCTTAATAGCGGGGACACAAGGAAATACGCAGTATTTT CASSETLIAGTQGNTQYF
TRBJ2-2 - TRBD1 TRBV28 TGTGCCAGCAGTACAGGGGATACGGGATGGGACACCGGGGAGCTGTTTTTT CASSTGDTGWDTGELFF
TRBJ1-1 - - TRBV4-1 TGCGCCAGCAGCCAAGTAAGCAGACTGAACACTGAAGCTTTCTTT CASSQVSRLNTEAFF
TRBJ2-5 - - TRBV12-3/TRBV12-4 TGTGCCAGCGGTCAAAGGGAACGTCAGATGACCCAGTACTTC CASGQRERQMTQYF
TRBJ2-4 few - TRBV7-9 TGTGCCAGCAGCTTAGGTACAAACATTCAGTACTTC CASSLGTNIQYF
TRBJ2-7 - TRBD1 TRBV19 TGTGCCAGCCGATTCACAGGGGGCCGTGACGAGCAGTACTTC CASRFTGGRDEQYF
TRBJ1-2 - TRBD1 TRBV24-1 TGTGCCACCAGTGACCCGGACAGGGACGGTGGAGGCTACACCTTC CATSDPDRDGGGYTF
TRBJ2-2 - TRBD2 TRBV29-1 TGCAGCGTGGGACTAAGTAGCGGGACCGGGGAGCTGTTTTTT CSVGLSSGTGELFF
TRBJ2-5 - - TRBV28 TGTGCCAGCAGTTTAGGGGGCAGGCCGGATTCCCGGATTCAAGAGACCCAGTACTTC CASSLGGRPDSRIQETQYF
TRBJ2-3 few - TRBV20-1 TGCAGTGCGGGACCTAGTAGGGCAGGTAGTACGCAGTATTTT CSAGPSRAGSTQYF
TRBJ1-5 few - TRBV10-3 TGTGCCATCAGTGAGTCAGCGGGGAGAGATAGCAATCAGCCCCAGCATTTT CAISESAGRDSNQPQHF
TRBJ1-5 - - TRBV20-1 TGCAGTGCTAGAGGGCTACAGCTGAATCAGCCCCAGCATTTT CSARGLQLNQPQHF